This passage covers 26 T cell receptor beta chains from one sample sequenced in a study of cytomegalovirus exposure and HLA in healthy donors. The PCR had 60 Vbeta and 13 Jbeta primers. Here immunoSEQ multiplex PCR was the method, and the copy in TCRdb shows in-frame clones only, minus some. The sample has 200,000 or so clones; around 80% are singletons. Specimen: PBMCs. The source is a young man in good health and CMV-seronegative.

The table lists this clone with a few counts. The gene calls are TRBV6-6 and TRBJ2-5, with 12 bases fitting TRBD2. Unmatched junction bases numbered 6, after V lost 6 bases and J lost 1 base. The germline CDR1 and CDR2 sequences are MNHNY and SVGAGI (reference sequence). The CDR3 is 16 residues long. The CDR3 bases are TGTGCCAGCAGGCCCTCTAGCGGGGGGGGCCAAGAGACCCAGTACTTC. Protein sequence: CASRPSSGGGQETQYF.

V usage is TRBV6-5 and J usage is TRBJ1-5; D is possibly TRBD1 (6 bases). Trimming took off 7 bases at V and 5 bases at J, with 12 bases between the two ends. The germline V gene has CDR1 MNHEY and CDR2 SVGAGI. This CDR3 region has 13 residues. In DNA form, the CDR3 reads TGTGCCAGCAACAGGGACCCTGATCAGCCCCAGCATTTT. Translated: CASNRDPDQPQHF.

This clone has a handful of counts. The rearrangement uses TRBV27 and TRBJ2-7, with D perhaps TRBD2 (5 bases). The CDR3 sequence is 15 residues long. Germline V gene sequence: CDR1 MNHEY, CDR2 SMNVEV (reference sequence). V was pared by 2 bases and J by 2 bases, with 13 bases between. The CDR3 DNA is TGTGCCAGCAGTTTACCGGGGAAGGGAGCCTACGAGCAGTACTTC. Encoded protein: CASSLPGKGAYEQYF.

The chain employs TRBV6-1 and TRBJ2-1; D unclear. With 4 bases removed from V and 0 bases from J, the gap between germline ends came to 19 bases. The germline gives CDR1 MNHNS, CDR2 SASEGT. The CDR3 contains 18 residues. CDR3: CASSAKLTLDFSYNEQFF. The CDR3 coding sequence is TGTGCCAGCAGTGCTAAGCTCACTCTAGATTTCTCCTACAATGAGCAGTTCTTC.

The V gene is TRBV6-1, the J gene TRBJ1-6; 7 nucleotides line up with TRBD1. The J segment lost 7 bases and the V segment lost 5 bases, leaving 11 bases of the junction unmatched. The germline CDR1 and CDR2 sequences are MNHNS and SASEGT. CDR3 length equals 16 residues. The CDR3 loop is CASSKDRVLRNSPLHF. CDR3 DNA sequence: TGTGCCAGCAGTAAAGACAGGGTGCTTCGGAATTCACCCCTCCACTTT.

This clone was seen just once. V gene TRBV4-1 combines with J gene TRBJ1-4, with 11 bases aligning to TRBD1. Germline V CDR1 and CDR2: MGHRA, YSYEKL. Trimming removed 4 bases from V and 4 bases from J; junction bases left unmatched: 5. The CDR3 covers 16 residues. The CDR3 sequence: CASSLGGTGGNEKLFF. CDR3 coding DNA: TGCGCCAGCAGCCTCGGCGGGACAGGGGGTAATGAAAAACTGTTTTTT.

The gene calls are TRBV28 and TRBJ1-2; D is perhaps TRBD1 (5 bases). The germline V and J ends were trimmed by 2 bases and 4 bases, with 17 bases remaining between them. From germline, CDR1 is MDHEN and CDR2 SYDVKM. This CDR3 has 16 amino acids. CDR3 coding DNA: TGTGCCAGCAGTTTAACCCCCTCGGGGGGGACCTATGGCTACACCTTC. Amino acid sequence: CASSLTPSGGTYGYTF.

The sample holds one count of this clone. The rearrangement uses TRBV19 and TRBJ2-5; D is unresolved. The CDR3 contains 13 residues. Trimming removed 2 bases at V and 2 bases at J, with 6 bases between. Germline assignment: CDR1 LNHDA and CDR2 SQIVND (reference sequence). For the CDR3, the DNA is TGTGCCAGTAGTATACGGAGACAAGAGACCCAGTACTTC. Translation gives CASSIRRQETQYF. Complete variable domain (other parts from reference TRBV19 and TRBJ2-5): DGGITQSPKYLFRKEGQNVTLSCEQNLNHDAMYWYRQDPGQGLRLIYYSQIVNDFQKGDIAEGYSVSREKKESFPLTVTSAQKNPTAFYLCASSIRRQETQYFGPGTRLLVL.

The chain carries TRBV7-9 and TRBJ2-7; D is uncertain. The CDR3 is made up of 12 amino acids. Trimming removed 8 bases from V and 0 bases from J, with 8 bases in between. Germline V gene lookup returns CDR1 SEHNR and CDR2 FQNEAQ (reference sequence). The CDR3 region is CASEHSSYEQYF. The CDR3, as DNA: TGTGCCAGCGAACATTCCTCCTACGAGCAGTACTTC.

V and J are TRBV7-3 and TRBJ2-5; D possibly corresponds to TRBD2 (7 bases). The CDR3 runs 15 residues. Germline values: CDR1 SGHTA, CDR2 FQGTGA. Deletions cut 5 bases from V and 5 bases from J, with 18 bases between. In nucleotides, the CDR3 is TGTGCCAGCAGCCTACTTGGGGGGGCCCAGGAGACCCAGTACTTC. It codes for CASSLLGGAQETQYF.

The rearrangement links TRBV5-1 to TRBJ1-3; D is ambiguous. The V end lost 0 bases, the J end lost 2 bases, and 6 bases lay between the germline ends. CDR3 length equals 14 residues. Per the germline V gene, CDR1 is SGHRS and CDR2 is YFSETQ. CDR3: CASSLGQTGNTIYF. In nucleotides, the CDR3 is TGCGCCAGCAGCTTGGGGCAGACTGGAAACACCATATATTTT.

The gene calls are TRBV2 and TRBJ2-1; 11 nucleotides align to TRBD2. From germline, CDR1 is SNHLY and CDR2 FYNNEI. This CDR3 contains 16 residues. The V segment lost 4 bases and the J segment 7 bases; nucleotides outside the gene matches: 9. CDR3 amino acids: CASSVRLAGGGNEQFF. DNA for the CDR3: TGTGCCAGCAGTGTCAGGCTAGCGGGGGGTGGAAATGAGCAGTTCTTC.

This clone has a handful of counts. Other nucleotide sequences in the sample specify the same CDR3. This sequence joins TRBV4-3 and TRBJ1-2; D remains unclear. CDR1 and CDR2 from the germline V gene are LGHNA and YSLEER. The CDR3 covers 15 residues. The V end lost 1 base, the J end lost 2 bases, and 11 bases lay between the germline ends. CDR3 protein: CASSQGVTENYGYTF. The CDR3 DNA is TGCGCCAGCAGCCAAGGTGTAACGGAGAACTATGGCTACACCTTC.

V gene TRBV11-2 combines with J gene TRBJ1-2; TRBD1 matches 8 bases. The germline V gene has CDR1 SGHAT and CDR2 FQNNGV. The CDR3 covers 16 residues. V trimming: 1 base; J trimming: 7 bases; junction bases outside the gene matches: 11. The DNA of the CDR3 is TGTGCCAGCAGCTTAGCCAACAGGGGGTACGCGGGTGGCTACACCTTC. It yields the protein CASSLANRGYAGGYTF.

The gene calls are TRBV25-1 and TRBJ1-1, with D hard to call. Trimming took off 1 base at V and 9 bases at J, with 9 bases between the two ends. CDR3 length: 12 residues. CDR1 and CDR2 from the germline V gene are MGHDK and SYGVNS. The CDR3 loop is CASSEWGDKAFF. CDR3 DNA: TGTGCCAGCAGTGAATGGGGAGATAAAGCTTTCTTT.

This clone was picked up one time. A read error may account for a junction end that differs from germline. CDR3 DNA: TGTGCCAGTAGTAAGACTACAGGGTTACCCAAGGTTCACTTC. As protein: CASSKTTGLPKVHF. V is TRBV19 and J is TRBJ1-2, with D possibly TRBD1 on 6 matching bases. CDR3 length: 14 amino acids. Germline CDR1 and CDR2: LNHDA and SQIVND (reference sequence).

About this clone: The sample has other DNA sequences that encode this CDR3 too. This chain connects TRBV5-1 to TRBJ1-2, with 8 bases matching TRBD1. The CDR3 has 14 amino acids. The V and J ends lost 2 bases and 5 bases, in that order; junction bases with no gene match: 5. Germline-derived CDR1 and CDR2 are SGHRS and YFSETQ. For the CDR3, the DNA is TGCGCCAGCAGCTTAGGTCAGGGGGCATATGGCTACACCTTC. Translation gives CASSLGQGAYGYTF.

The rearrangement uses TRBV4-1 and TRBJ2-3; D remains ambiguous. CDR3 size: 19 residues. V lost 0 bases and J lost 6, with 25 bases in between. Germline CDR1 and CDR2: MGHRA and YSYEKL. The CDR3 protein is CASSQELISGPLRLDTQYF. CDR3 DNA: TGCGCCAGCAGCCAAGAGTTAATTTCTGGCCCCCTACGACTCGATACGCAGTATTTT.

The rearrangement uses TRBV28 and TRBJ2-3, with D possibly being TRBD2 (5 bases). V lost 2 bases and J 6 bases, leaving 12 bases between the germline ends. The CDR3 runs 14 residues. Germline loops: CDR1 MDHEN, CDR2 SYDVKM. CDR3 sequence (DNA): TGTGCCAGCAGTTTACTTACTAGAGGCGATACGCAGTATTTT. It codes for CASSLLTRGDTQYF.

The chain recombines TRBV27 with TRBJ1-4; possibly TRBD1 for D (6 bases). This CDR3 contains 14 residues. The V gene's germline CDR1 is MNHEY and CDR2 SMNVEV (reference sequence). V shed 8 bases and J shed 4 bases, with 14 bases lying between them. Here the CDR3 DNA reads TGTGCCAGCTCCTTTGGACAGTATAATGAAAAACTGTTTTTT. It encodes CASSFGQYNEKLFF.

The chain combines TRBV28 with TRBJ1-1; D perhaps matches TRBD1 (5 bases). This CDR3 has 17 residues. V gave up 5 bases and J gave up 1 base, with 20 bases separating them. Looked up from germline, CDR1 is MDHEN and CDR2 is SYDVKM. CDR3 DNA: TGTGCCAGCAGTCCGTCCATTTGGACACCCAAGAACACTGAAGCTTTCTTT. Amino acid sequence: CASSPSIWTPKNTEAFF.

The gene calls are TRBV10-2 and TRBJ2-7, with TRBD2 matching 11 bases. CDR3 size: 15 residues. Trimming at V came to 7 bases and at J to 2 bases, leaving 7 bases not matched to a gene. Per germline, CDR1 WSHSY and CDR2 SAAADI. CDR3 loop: CASNDLAGGPYEQYF. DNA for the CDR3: TGCGCCAGCAATGATTTAGCGGGGGGGCCCTACGAGCAGTACTTC.

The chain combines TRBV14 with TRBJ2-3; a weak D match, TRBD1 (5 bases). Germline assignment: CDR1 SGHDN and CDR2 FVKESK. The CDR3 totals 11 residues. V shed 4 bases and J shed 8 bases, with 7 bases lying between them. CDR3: CASSLQGTQYF. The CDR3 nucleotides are TGTGCCAGCAGCCTCCAGGGTACGCAGTATTTT.

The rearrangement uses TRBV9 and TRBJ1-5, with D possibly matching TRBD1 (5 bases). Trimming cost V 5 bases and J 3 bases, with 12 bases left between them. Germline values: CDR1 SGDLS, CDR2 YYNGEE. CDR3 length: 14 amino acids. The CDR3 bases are TGTGCCAGCAGTAGAGCGGGGGACAATCAGCCCCAGCATTTT. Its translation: CASSRAGDNQPQHF.

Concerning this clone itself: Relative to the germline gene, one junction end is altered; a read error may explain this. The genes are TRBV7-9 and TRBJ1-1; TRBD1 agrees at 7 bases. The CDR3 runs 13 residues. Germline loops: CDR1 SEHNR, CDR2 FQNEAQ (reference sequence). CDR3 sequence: CSSSSDRAGEAFF. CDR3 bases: TGTTCCAGCAGTTCCGACAGGGCGGGTGAAGCTTTCTTT.

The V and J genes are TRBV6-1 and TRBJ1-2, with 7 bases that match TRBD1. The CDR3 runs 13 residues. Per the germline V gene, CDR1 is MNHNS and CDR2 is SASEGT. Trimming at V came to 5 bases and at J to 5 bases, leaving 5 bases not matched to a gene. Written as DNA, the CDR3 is TGTGCCAGCAGTCGGACAGGCGCTTATGGCTACACCTTC. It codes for CASSRTGAYGYTF.